This T cell receptor beta chain was identified in a study of cytomegalovirus exposure and HLA in healthy donors. The overall study: The early release's HLA-typed donors yielded about 85 million unique TCRs. Findings of the study overall: Excluded: some indistinguishable V segments such as TRBV6-2 and TRBV6-3.

Germline V gene data show CDR1 as MGHRA and CDR2 as YSYEKL. V shed 0 bases and J shed 1 base, with 7 bases lying between them. This CDR3 contains 15 residues. PCR primers comprised 60 Vbeta and 13 Jbeta primers. In the study's own analysis: Unique TCR beta chains numbered roughly 84 million in a later analysis, with around 10 million shared. TCRdb's table, derived via immunoSEQ multiplex PCR, lists solely in-frame clones and lacks some. D and trimming were read from the DNA, whereas the V and J calls and clone size are those reported in that table. The listing contains tens of thousands of clones. Worth noting for this clone: No antigen is known for it.

Material: PBMCs. The chain couples TRBV4-1 to TRBJ1-3; perhaps TRBD1 as D (5 bases). The receptor was isolated from a man aged 35 to 55 in good health and CMV-seronegative. This CDR3 is CASSQDPGSGNTIYF. Written as DNA, the CDR3 is TGCGCCAGCAGCCAAGATCCAGGGTCTGGAAACACCATATATTTT.